The 3 T cell receptor beta chains given below trace back to one sample, sequenced in a study of cytomegalovirus exposure and HLA in healthy donors. It was with 60 Vbeta and 13 Jbeta primers that the PCR ran. Clones were sequenced by immunoSEQ multiplex PCR, and TCRdb holds only the in-frame ones, with some missing. The data show about 200,000 clones, roughly 73% seen once. The sample consisted of PBMCs. The origin of the receptors is a woman in her twenties or thirties in good health and CMV-seronegative.

The chain combines TRBV18 with TRBJ2-7; 9 bases map to TRBD1. CDR1 is KGHSH and CDR2 is LQKENI in the germline V gene. With 5 bases clipped from V and 5 bases from J, the junction kept 7 bases outside the gene matches. This CDR3 is built from 14 residues. CDR3 sequence (DNA): TGTGCCAGCTCATCCGGACAGGGGAGGAACGAGCAGTACTTC. This encodes CASSSGQGRNEQYF.

V and J are TRBV4-1 and TRBJ1-2, with D maybe TRBD1 (6 bases). The V and J ends lost 2 bases and 7 bases respectively, with 17 bases between them. Germline V gives CDR1 MGHRA, CDR2 YSYEKL. CDR3 size: 15 residues. DNA for the CDR3: TGCGCCAGCAGCCAACATCAGGGGCGCAAAGGTGGCTACACCTTC. As protein: CASSQHQGRKGGYTF.

The genes are TRBV6-5 and TRBJ1-2; the match to TRBD1 covers 9 bases. The CDR3 contains 15 residues. The V gene's germline CDR1 is MNHEY and CDR2 SVGAGI. Losses at the gene ends were 4 bases for V and 2 bases for J; bases not matched to a gene: 5. This CDR3 is CASSSGTGPNYGYTF. The CDR3 DNA reads as TGTGCCAGCAGTTCCGGGACAGGGCCAAACTATGGCTACACCTTC.